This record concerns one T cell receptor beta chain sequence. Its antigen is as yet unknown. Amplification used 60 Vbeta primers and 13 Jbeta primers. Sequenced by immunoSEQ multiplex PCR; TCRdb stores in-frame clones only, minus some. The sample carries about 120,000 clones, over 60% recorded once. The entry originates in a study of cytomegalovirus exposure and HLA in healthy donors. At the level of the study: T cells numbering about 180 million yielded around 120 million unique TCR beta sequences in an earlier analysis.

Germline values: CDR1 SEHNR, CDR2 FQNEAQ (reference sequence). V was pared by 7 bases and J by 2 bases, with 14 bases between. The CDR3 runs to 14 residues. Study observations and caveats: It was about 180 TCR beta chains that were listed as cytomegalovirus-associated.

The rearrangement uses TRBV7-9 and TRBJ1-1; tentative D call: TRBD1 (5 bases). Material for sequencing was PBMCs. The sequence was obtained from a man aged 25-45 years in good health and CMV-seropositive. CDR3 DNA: TGTGCCAGCACTTTTGGGGCTCTTAACACTGAAGCTTTCTTT. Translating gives CASTFGALNTEAFF.